This TCR beta chain appears in the sequencing data of a study of blood T cell repertoires in COVID-19. The wider study: Samples of COVID-19 (acute and convalescent) were obtained from the United States, Italy and Spain. Sources were T cells, B-cell-depleted T cells, or PBMCs; the material itself was cDNA or gDNA.

In the original workflow: Reference gene primer amplification gave nucleated cell count estimates. Repertoires were generated with immunoSEQ multiplex PCR, while TCRdb's copy carries only in-frame clones and drops some. Clone size and V and J calls were adopted from that table, with D and trimming inferred from the DNA. The data hold 70,000 to 95,000 clones, with 80% observed a single time. The CDR3 totals 15 residues. Trimming pared 5 bases from V and 4 bases from J, leaving 14 bases between. The germline V gene encodes CDR1 SEHNR and CDR2 FQNEAQ (reference sequence). The TCR originated in a woman in her thirties or forties with active or convalescent COVID-19. V and J are TRBV7-9 and TRBJ2-2; D uncertain. The sequencing sample was made of peripheral blood. The CDR3 reads CASSRSSLSTGELFF. CDR3 sequence (DNA): TGTGCCAGCAGCCGTAGTAGCTTATCCACCGGGGAGCTGTTTTTT.